The next 6 T cell receptor beta chains were all read from a single sample in a study of T cell responses to AZD1222 COVID-19 vaccine (dated by TCRdb to the early 2020s). Interpreted using the paper, the time point label stands for: sample from adult after SARS-CoV-2 infection, after symptom onset. Library preparation used the immunoSEQ multiplex PCR assay. TCRdb limited this immuneACCESS table to in-frame rearrangements with V and J called. A share of clones is missing; checked studies link under half to unresolved V genes, and the rest is unexplained. In all, the sample holds 140,000 to 150,000 clones, and 85% to 95% of those were seen once. The top ten clonotypes cover roughly 12% of the sample. The sample consisted of peripheral blood, taken after recovery from COVID-19. The receptor set was obtained from an adult who had recovered from COVID-19.

This chain links TRBV5-1 with TRBJ2-7; 8 positions agree with TRBD2. The CDR3 has 15 amino acids. The V gene's germline CDR1 is SGHRS and CDR2 YFSETQ. After removal of 2 bases from V and 0 bases from J, the junction contained 4 bases not matched to a gene. CDR3 bases: TGCGCCAGCAGCTTCACAAGCGGGAGCTCCTACGAGCAGTACTTC. Its translation is CASSFTSGSSYEQYF.

V gene TRBV7-9 combines with J gene TRBJ2-7; TRBD1 matches at 8 bases. Germline assignment: CDR1 SEHNR and CDR2 FQNEAQ (reference sequence). The trim removed 8 bases at V and 5 bases at J, leaving 8 bases unmatched. This CDR3 comprises 13 residues. The CDR3 DNA reads as TGTGCCAGCGCCAATTTCAGGGGGCACGAGCAGTACTTC. Protein product: CASANFRGHEQYF.

The chain joins TRBV27 to TRBJ2-7, with no clear D. The CDR3 is made up of 14 amino acids. V was cut by 3 bases and J by 0 bases, with 9 bases left in between. The germline V gene has CDR1 MNHEY and CDR2 SMNVEV (reference sequence). The CDR3 sequence is CASSLISGSYEQYF. The CDR3 DNA is TGTGCCAGCAGTTTGATATCCGGCTCCTACGAGCAGTACTTC.

The CDR3 region is CASSSPDRGIGGYTF. The CDR3, as DNA: TGTGCCAGCAGTTCCCCGGACAGGGGGATAGGGGGCTACACCTTC. The V gene is TRBV27, the J gene TRBJ1-2; TRBD1 matches 10 bases. The CDR3 is 15 amino acids. V lost 4 bases to trimming and J lost 8 bases; unmatched junction nucleotides: 10. Per germline, CDR1 MNHEY and CDR2 SMNVEV (reference sequence).

The rearrangement links TRBV5-4 to TRBJ2-7, with D perhaps assigned TRBD1 or TRBD2 (5 bases each). Looked up from germline, CDR1 is SGHNT and CDR2 is YYREEE (reference sequence). V was pared by 4 bases and J by 3 bases, with 14 bases between. The CDR3 loop spans 14 amino acids. CDR3 residues: CASSPQGGSYEQYF. CDR3 coding DNA: TGTGCCAGCAGCCCCCAGGGTGGGAGCTACGAGCAGTACTTC.

CDR3 DNA: TGTGCCAGCTCACCTGTTTGGCGGGAGTTCACCGGGGAGCTGTTTTTT. This gives the protein CASSPVWREFTGELFF. V is TRBV18 and J is TRBJ2-2, with 7 nucleotides matching TRBD2. CDR1 is KGHSH and CDR2 is LQKENI in the germline V gene. This CDR3 has 16 residues. The J segment lost 4 bases and the V segment lost 3 bases, leaving 8 bases of the junction unmatched.